One sample yielded the 21 T cell receptor beta chains listed below, sequenced in a study of blood T cell repertoires in COVID-19. Data came from immunoSEQ multiplex PCR; TCRdb stores just in-frame clones and leaves some out. This sample has approximately 240,000 clones, with approximately 83% found just once. Sequenced: peripheral blood. The source is a human donor in a cohort sampled during active COVID-19.

The V and J genes are TRBV7-6 and TRBJ2-3; TRBD1 is a possible D gene (5 bases). The V end was cut by 2 bases, the J end by 4 bases, with 19 bases between. This CDR3 contains 17 residues. Germline V CDR1 and CDR2: SGHVS, FNYEAQ. CDR3 DNA: TGTGCCAGCAGCTTATATTCCGGACACACGGCCCCAGATACGCAGTATTTT. Residues: CASSLYSGHTAPDTQYF.

V and J are TRBV25-1 and TRBJ1-2; D possibly corresponds to TRBD1 (5 bases). Germline V CDR1 and CDR2: MGHDK, SYGVNS. V was trimmed by 3 bases and J by 7 bases, leaving 12 bases between them. The CDR3 runs 13 residues. The CDR3 region has the DNA TGTGCCAGCAGTGACACGCTTAGGGGTGGCTACACCTTC. Translation gives CASSDTLRGGYTF.

The chain couples TRBV19 to TRBJ2-1, with 8 bases identical to TRBD1. V dropped 7 bases and J dropped 0; count of bases not matched to a gene: 8. This CDR3 is 16 amino acids long. Germline assignment: CDR1 LNHDA and CDR2 SQIVND (reference sequence). The CDR3 spells CASNRDRTSSYNEQFF. CDR3 coding DNA: TGTGCCAGTAACCGGGACAGGACGAGCTCCTACAATGAGCAGTTCTTC.

CDR3 loop: CASSAGGTDTQYF. The CDR3 nucleotides read TGTGCCAGCTCCGCCGGAGGCACAGATACGCAGTATTTT. The genes are TRBV18 and TRBJ2-3; D ambiguous. This CDR3 has 13 residues. The V gene's germline CDR1 is KGHSH and CDR2 LQKENI. Trimming took off 6 bases at V and 1 base at J, with 8 bases between the two ends.

The chain has TRBV4-1 and TRBJ2-7; D possibly corresponds to TRBD2 (6 bases). Germline lookup yields CDR1 MGHRA and CDR2 YSYEKL. Between the trimmed V and J ends, which lost 2 bases and 3 bases, there was a span of 11 bases. The CDR3 is 14 amino acids. CDR3: CASSQRLERYEQYF. CDR3 sequence (DNA): TGCGCCAGCAGCCAAAGACTAGAACGCTACGAGCAGTACTTC.

This clone has ten or more counts. The V call is TRBV7-9, the J call TRBJ2-7; D gene unclear. The V and J ends lost 4 bases and 4 bases respectively, with 11 bases between them. Germline V lookup: CDR1 SEHNR, CDR2 FQNEAQ (reference sequence). The CDR3 consists of 13 residues. The CDR3 DNA follows: TGTGCCAGCAGCTCCCGCGGAGTTTACGAGCAGTACTTC. Protein sequence: CASSSRGVYEQYF.

This chain links TRBV19 with TRBJ2-7, with D uncertain. The CDR3 is 13 amino acids. Germline loops: CDR1 LNHDA, CDR2 SQIVND (reference sequence). V was clipped by 3 bases and J by 4 bases, with 10 bases between them. The CDR3 DNA sequence: TGTGCCAGTAGTATGAGTATTAAATACGAGCAGTACTTC. Translated, it gives CASSMSIKYEQYF.

The V call is TRBV7-3, the J call TRBJ2-5, with 9 bases matching TRBD2. CDR1 is SGHTA, CDR2 FQGTGA, per germline. V was clipped by 2 bases and J by 2 bases; unmatched bases: 0. This CDR3 spans 14 amino acids. CDR3 nucleotides: TGTGCCAGCAGCTTAGCGGGGGGGCAAGAGACCCAGTACTTC. This translates into CASSLAGGQETQYF.

The J gene is TRBJ2-3, the V gene TRBV6-6; tentative D call: TRBD2 (5 bases). This CDR3 has 15 residues. Trimming took 4 bases from V and 1 from J, leaving 12 bases between them. Germline V lookup: CDR1 MNHNY, CDR2 SVGAGI (reference sequence). The CDR3 protein is CASSLDFSGTDTQYF. CDR3 in DNA: TGTGCCAGCAGTTTGGACTTCTCGGGCACAGATACGCAGTATTTT.

The chain couples TRBV19 to TRBJ1-2, with a possible D match to TRBD1 (6 bases). The CDR3 length is 15 residues. V was trimmed by 7 bases and J by 5 bases, leaving 20 bases between them. Germline loops: CDR1 LNHDA, CDR2 SQIVND (reference sequence). The CDR3 protein is CASTTRGGASYGYTF. The CDR3 DNA is TGTGCCAGTACGACTCGGGGGGGCGCGTCATATGGCTACACCTTC.

The chain employs TRBV9 and TRBJ2-3; tentatively, D is TRBD2 (5 bases). There are 14 residues in the CDR3. Trimming left V 0 bases short and J 2 bases short, with 7 bases between. Germline V gene sequence: CDR1 SGDLS, CDR2 YYNGEE. The CDR3 coding sequence is TGTGCCAGCAGCGTAGGGGGAGTCACAGATACGCAGTATTTT. This sequence encodes CASSVGGVTDTQYF. The entire variable domain, with the rest obtained from reference TRBV9 and TRBJ2-3, is as follows: DSGVTQTPKHLITATGQRVTLRCSPRSGDLSVYWYQQSLDQGLQFLIQYYNGEERAKGNILERFSAQQFPDLHSELNLSSLELGDSALYFCASSVGGVTDTQYFGPGTRLTVL.

CDR3 DNA: TGTGCCAGCAGCGTAGCCGGGACAGGGGTAGTGACCGGGGAGCTGTTTTTT. It encodes CASSVAGTGVVTGELFF. The chain carries TRBV9 and TRBJ2-2; 10 bases align to TRBD1. The V gene end was trimmed by 0 bases and the J gene end by 5 bases; junction bases not matched to a gene: 7. The germline V gene encodes CDR1 SGDLS and CDR2 YYNGEE. The CDR3 runs 17 residues.

The rearrangement links TRBV5-4 to TRBJ1-3; D is uncertain. The V end was cut by 5 bases, the J end by 2 bases, with 14 bases between. The CDR3 loop spans 15 amino acids. Germline V lookup: CDR1 SGHNT, CDR2 YYREEE (reference sequence). The CDR3 sequence: CASRDQVTAGNTIYF. CDR3 nucleotide sequence: TGTGCCAGCAGAGACCAGGTAACAGCTGGAAACACCATATATTTT. Together with reference TRBV5-4 and TRBJ1-3, the CDR3 gives the full variable domain: ETGVTQSPTHLIKTRGQQVTLRCSSQSGHNTVSWYQQALGQGPQFIFQYYREEENGRGNFPPRFSGLQFPNYSSELNVNALELDDSALYLCASRDQVTAGNTIYFGEGSWLTVV.

This clone was counted between two and nine times. CDR3 bases: TGTGCCAGCAGGTCAGGGAGGGGGTCCCACAATGAGCAGTTCTTC. Its translation: CASRSGRGSHNEQFF. The genes are TRBV11-2 and TRBJ2-1, with a possible D match to TRBD2 (7 bases). Trimming cost V 6 bases and J 5 bases, with 17 bases left between them. Germline V gives CDR1 SGHAT, CDR2 FQNNGV. The CDR3 has 15 amino acids.

This clone was counted between two and nine times. The chain is built from TRBV7-6 and TRBJ1-1; D remains ambiguous. The V gene lost 2 bases and the J gene lost 3 bases, with 7 bases spanning the gap. From germline, CDR1 is SGHVS and CDR2 FNYEAQ. The CDR3 length is 13 residues. For the CDR3, the DNA is TGTGCCAGCAGCTTAATGGAGGACACTGAAGCTTTCTTT. Its protein product is CASSLMEDTEAFF. Full variable domain (missing parts from reference TRBV7-6 and TRBJ1-1): GAGVSQSPRYKVTKRGQDVALRCDPISGHVSLYWYRQALGQGPEFLTYFNYEAQQDKSGLPNDRFSAERPEGSISTLTIQRTEQRDSAMYRCASSLMEDTEAFFGQGTRLTVV.

This clone was picked up one time. The chain combines TRBV10-3 with TRBJ1-1, with TRBD1 as a possible D gene (5 bases). The V end lost 5 bases, the J end lost 6 bases, and 19 bases lay between the germline ends. This CDR3 spans 15 amino acids. The germline V gene has CDR1 ENHRY and CDR2 SYGVKD. CDR3 residues: CAISPSRATRAEAFF. CDR3 DNA sequence: TGTGCCATCAGTCCCTCCAGGGCGACTAGGGCTGAAGCTTTCTTT.

CDR3 coding DNA: TGTGCCAGCTCACCACCGCCCCGGACAGGGAAGTACAATGAGCAGTTCTTC. Its translation: CASSPPPRTGKYNEQFF. The rearrangement links TRBV18 to TRBJ2-1, with TRBD1 matching 8 bases. The CDR3 sequence is 17 residues long. V was clipped by 0 bases and J by 4 bases; unmatched bases: 8. CDR1 is KGHSH, CDR2 LQKENI, per germline.

The rearrangement joins TRBV29-1 to TRBJ1-2, with 9 positions matching TRBD1. V was clipped by 7 bases and J by 8 bases; unmatched bases: 8. CDR3 length equals 12 residues. In germline, CDR1 is SQVTM, CDR2 ANQGSEA. The CDR3 sequence: CSAGTGKYGYTF. Here the CDR3 DNA reads TGCAGCGCGGGGACAGGGAAGTACGGCTACACCTTC.

The chain combines TRBV6-5 with TRBJ2-2; a possible D gene is TRBD1 (6 bases). Between the trimmed V and J ends, which lost 8 bases and 4 bases, there was a span of 14 bases. The V gene's germline CDR1 is MNHEY and CDR2 SVGAGI. The CDR3 runs to 14 residues. CDR3 protein: CASRRTDLTGELFF. CDR3 sequence (DNA): TGTGCCAGCCGGAGGACAGACCTCACCGGGGAGCTGTTTTTT.

The chain employs TRBV28 and TRBJ1-3; D is uncertain. The CDR3 runs 15 residues. Looked up from germline, CDR1 is MDHEN and CDR2 is SYDVKM. V shed 4 bases and J shed 1 base, with 11 bases lying between them. CDR3 sequence reads: CASSSPPRSGNTIYF. CDR3 DNA: TGTGCCAGCAGTTCCCCCCCGAGATCTGGAAACACCATATATTTT.

V is TRBV28 and J is TRBJ2-1, with 9 bases aligning to TRBD2. CDR1 MDHEN and CDR2 SYDVKM come from the germline V gene. CDR3 size: 16 residues. V dropped 4 bases and J dropped 5; count of bases not matched to a gene: 9. The CDR3 region is CASSSPGLATDNEQFF. The CDR3 coding sequence is TGTGCCAGCAGTTCCCCAGGACTAGCGACTGACAATGAGCAGTTCTTC.